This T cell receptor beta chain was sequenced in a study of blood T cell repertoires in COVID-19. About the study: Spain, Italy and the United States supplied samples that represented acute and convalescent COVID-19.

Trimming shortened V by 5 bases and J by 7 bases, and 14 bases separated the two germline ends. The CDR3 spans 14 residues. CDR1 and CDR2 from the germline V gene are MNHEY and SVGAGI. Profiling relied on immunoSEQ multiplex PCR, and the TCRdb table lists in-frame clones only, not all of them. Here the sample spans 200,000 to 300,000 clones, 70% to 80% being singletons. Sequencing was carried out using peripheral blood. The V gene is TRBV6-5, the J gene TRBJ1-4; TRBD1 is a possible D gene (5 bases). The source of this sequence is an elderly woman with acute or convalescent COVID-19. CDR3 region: CASSTTVRGEKLFF. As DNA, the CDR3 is TGTGCCAGCAGTACTACAGTAAGGGGTGAAAAACTGTTTTTT.